The rows below give T cell receptor beta chains drawn from one sample of a study of blood T cells in healthy people across ages. TCRdb processed the 5' RACE reads anew with MiXCR; each CDR3 protein has one entry. The sample records approximately 490,000 distinct CDR3 sequences, around 24% being singletons. Another study also made use of these data, one on T cells of mothers and their children.

Sequencing was done on a sample of blood. These receptor sequences come from a boy younger than 18 in good health. Both conserved end residues are part of each CDR3. D genes are given only for firm matches. Part of the rows lack a size; the others show once, few, many or a class for expanded clones.

j_call: TRBJ2-5; d_call: NA; v_call: TRBV7-3; clone_size: NA; cdr3_nt: TGTGCCAGCAGCTTGGGCGTGGGAGGGACCCAGTACTTC; cdr3_aa: CASSLGVGGTQYF
j_call: TRBJ2-4; d_call: TRBD2; v_call: TRBV6-6; clone_size: NA; cdr3_nt: TGTGCCAGCCTTGGGGGGGGCATTCAGTACTTC; cdr3_aa: CASLGGGIQYF
j_call: TRBJ1-5; d_call: NA; v_call: TRBV27; clone_size: few; cdr3_nt: TGTGCCAGCTCCCCACAGGACAGCAATCAGCCCCAGCATTTT; cdr3_aa: CASSPQDSNQPQHF
j_call: TRBJ2-5; d_call: NA; v_call: TRBV7-8; clone_size: NA; cdr3_nt: TGTGCCAGCAGCCAAAGGCGTCTCCCCGAGACCCAGTACTTC; cdr3_aa: CASSQRRLPETQYF
j_call: TRBJ2-3; d_call: NA; v_call: TRBV24-1; clone_size: few; cdr3_nt: TGTGCCACGGGCTCAAGGGCGAGCACAGATACGCAGTATTTT; cdr3_aa: CATGSRASTDTQYF
j_call: TRBJ1-5; d_call: NA; v_call: TRBV28; clone_size: few; cdr3_nt: TGTGCCAGCAGTAACGCCCTGGGGAGTCAGCCCCAGCATTTT; cdr3_aa: CASSNALGSQPQHF
j_call: TRBJ2-7; d_call: NA; v_call: TRBV7-2; clone_size: few; cdr3_nt: TGTGCCAGCAGCTTAGCGGGGGGCGCATCCGAGCAGTACTTC; cdr3_aa: CASSLAGGASEQYF
j_call: TRBJ2-3; d_call: TRBD2; v_call: TRBV20-1; clone_size: few; cdr3_nt: TGCAGTGCTGCTCCCGCGGGAGGGGTCACAGATACGCAGTATTTT; cdr3_aa: CSAAPAGGVTDTQYF
j_call: TRBJ2-5; d_call: NA; v_call: TRBV30; clone_size: NA; cdr3_nt: TGTGCCTGGAGCGGGGGCCAAGAGACCCAGTACTTC; cdr3_aa: CAWSGGQETQYF
j_call: TRBJ1-1; d_call: TRBD1; v_call: TRBV6-1; clone_size: NA; cdr3_nt: TGTGCCAGCAGACCCGGGACAGGGTCGGGCATGAACACTGAAGCTTTCTTT; cdr3_aa: CASRPGTGSGMNTEAFF
j_call: TRBJ2-1; d_call: TRBD2; v_call: TRBV2; clone_size: NA; cdr3_nt: TGTGCCAGCATCCTTACCGGGACTAGCGGGAGCAATGAGCAGTTCTTC; cdr3_aa: CASILTGTSGSNEQFF
j_call: TRBJ2-5; d_call: TRBD1; v_call: TRBV7-9; clone_size: NA; cdr3_nt: TGTGCCAGCAGCAATTCAGTCGGACAGGGGACCCAAGAGACCCAGTACTTC; cdr3_aa: CASSNSVGQGTQETQYF
j_call: TRBJ2-7; d_call: TRBD2; v_call: TRBV29-1; clone_size: NA; cdr3_nt: TGCAGCGTGGCCCGGACTAGCGGGAGCGAGCAGTACTTC; cdr3_aa: CSVARTSGSEQYF
j_call: TRBJ2-5; d_call: NA; v_call: TRBV5-6; clone_size: NA; cdr3_nt: TGTGCCAGCAGAGGAGACTCCAGAGAGACCCAGTACTTC; cdr3_aa: CASRGDSRETQYF
j_call: TRBJ1-1; d_call: NA; v_call: TRBV4-3; clone_size: NA; cdr3_nt: TGCGCCAGCAGCCAACTGGGGGGGACCACTGAAGCTTTCTTT; cdr3_aa: CASSQLGGTTEAFF
j_call: TRBJ1-3; d_call: NA; v_call: TRBV20-1; clone_size: few; cdr3_nt: TGCAGTGCTCCCCCAGCGAGGAGCTCTGGAAACACCATATATTTT; cdr3_aa: CSAPPARSSGNTIYF
j_call: TRBJ2-7; d_call: TRBD1; v_call: TRBV5-1; clone_size: NA; cdr3_nt: TGCGCCAGCAGCTTGCCGGGACAGGGCTCCGAGCAGTACTTC; cdr3_aa: CASSLPGQGSEQYF
j_call: TRBJ2-1; d_call: TRBD1; v_call: TRBV24-1; clone_size: few; cdr3_nt: TGTGCCACCAGTGATGCAACAGGGGGGCAGTTCTTC; cdr3_aa: CATSDATGGQFF
j_call: TRBJ2-1; d_call: TRBD1; v_call: TRBV11-2; clone_size: few; cdr3_nt: TGTGCCAGCAGCTTAGTCGACTCGCGGACAGGGAACAATGAGCAGTTCTTC; cdr3_aa: CASSLVDSRTGNNEQFF
j_call: TRBJ2-1; d_call: NA; v_call: TRBV4-3; clone_size: NA; cdr3_nt: TGCGCCAGCAGCCAAGAAGGGGGTCTCTCCTACAATGAGCAGTTCTTC; cdr3_aa: CASSQEGGLSYNEQFF